These 3 T cell receptor beta chains were all obtained from the same sample, sequenced in a study of blood T cell repertoires in COVID-19. This table comes from immunoSEQ multiplex PCR, and its TCRdb copy is limited to in-frame clones, with some not included. The table shows around 100,000 clones, with about 92% occurring only once. Source material: peripheral blood. The receptors shown here come from a man between 18 and 29 years old with COVID-19, enrolled during active disease.

The rearrangement joins TRBV27 to TRBJ2-1, with a tentative D call TRBD1 (6 bases). Trimming stripped 6 bases from V and 7 bases from J, with 13 bases between. The germline gives CDR1 MNHEY, CDR2 SMNVEV (reference sequence). There are 13 residues in the CDR3. In DNA form, the CDR3 reads TGTGCCAGCAGCCTAAACAGGGCAAATGAGCAGTTCTTC. The encoded protein is CASSLNRANEQFF.

The V gene is TRBV5-5, the J gene TRBJ1-6, with D possibly matching TRBD1 (6 bases). Trimming took off 2 bases at V and 0 bases at J, with 15 bases between the two ends. CDR1 is SGHKS and CDR2 is YYEKEE in the germline V gene (reference sequence). The CDR3 sequence is 18 residues long. CDR3 loop: CASSFTGILSSYNSPLHF. CDR3 nucleotides: TGTGCCAGCAGCTTTACAGGGATTCTCAGCTCCTATAATTCACCCCTCCACTTT.

The chain combines TRBV28 with TRBJ2-1, with 7 nucleotides matching TRBD1. The CDR3 contains 12 residues. V lost 6 bases and J lost 11; bases outside the gene matches: 7. Germline loops: CDR1 MDHEN, CDR2 SYDVKM. CDR3 bases: TGTGCCAGCAGGGTGACAGGGAAAAAGCAGTTCTTC. Translation: CASRVTGKKQFF.